The rows below give T cell receptor beta chains drawn from one sample of a study of T cells in Graves' hyperthyroidism and ophthalmopathy. TCRdb fed the multiplex PCR reads into MiXCR, producing one record per CDR3 protein. The top ten clones hold 15% to 18% of a sample with around 690,000 distinct CDR3 sequences, 15% to 20% of them seen once. Sequences were obtained from blood. The receptors here all came from a man in his fifties or sixties with Graves' hyperthyroidism. The conserved cysteine and the conserved F or W are not part of the CDR3 here. Each record gives: J gene, V gene, CDR3 protein.

TRBJ2-5 | TRBV20-1 | SAPSGRREETQY
TRBJ2-5 | TRBV7-4 | ASSFFAVQETRY
TRBJ2-7 | TRBV30 | AWSVRLYEQY
TRBJ1-1 | TRBV12-5 | ASGLVAREDTEAF
TRBJ2-5 | TRBV9 | ASSVGGIAAQETQY
TRBJ2-7 | TRBV5-6 | ASSTGTRSTYEQY
TRBJ2-3 | TRBV18 | ASPPSTDTQY
TRBJ2-5 | TRBV28 | ASRGLAGGPSEY
TRBJ2-7 | TRBV3-1 | ASSADLLAQQY
TRBJ2-2 | TRBV7-7 | ASSLSNLPNTGELF
TRBJ2-7 | TRBV29-1 | SGGGAGQGPYEQY
TRBJ2-1 | TRBV12-3/TRBV12-4 | ASSLAGGTEQF
TRBJ1-3 | TRBV18 | ASTKGLSGNTIY
TRBJ1-1 | TRBV28 | ASSFRQGASKAF
TRBJ1-4 | TRBV15 | ATSRVLGTNEKLF
TRBJ2-7 | TRBV27 | ASSPLTETYEQY
TRBJ1-4 | TRBV14 | ASSQVGGRPEKLF
TRBJ2-1 | TRBV28 | ASSSAGGRALWNEQF
TRBJ1-5 | TRBV19 | ASSNRGSNQPQH
TRBJ2-3 | TRBV12-3/TRBV12-4 | ASSVRLAGETDTQY
TRBJ1-3 | TRBV29-1 | SVTTGGGNTIY
TRBJ2-1 | TRBV9 | ASSVGFREQF
TRBJ1-2 | TRBV2 | ASFGGFDGYT
TRBJ2-7 | TRBV28 | ASSSGTESSYEQY
TRBJ2-7 | TRBV2 | ASSAPHRGYEQY
TRBJ1-2 | TRBV2 | ASSESAGHGYT
TRBJ2-7 | TRBV2 | ASSEWVFRGTEQY
TRBJ2-7 | TRBV12-5 | ASGSTRLAGFYEQY
TRBJ2-7 | TRBV4-2 | AGSQTYGGLGYEQY
TRBJ1-3 | TRBV7-8 | ASRRTGQTGGNTIY
TRBJ1-1 | TRBV5-1 | ASSPQGRWTEAF
TRBJ2-2 | TRBV10-3 | AISGPRRTVFPGELF
TRBJ2-4 | TRBV29-1 | SVSGLGTKNIQY
TRBJ1-2 | TRBV5-8 | ASSWRQGADGYT
TRBJ2-7 | TRBV6-5 | ASSYPAGQNEQY
TRBJ2-1 | TRBV19 | ASSIDVGSGRAGNEQF
TRBJ2-7 | TRBV11-1 | ASSLDGQPNPYEQY
TRBJ2-1 | TRBV11-2 | ASSTRDRVSEQF
TRBJ2-5 | TRBV9 | ASSVGGLQETQY
TRBJ2-3 | TRBV27 | ASSPTSTIPDTQY
TRBJ2-3 | TRBV28 | ASSSIAGVSTDTQY
TRBJ2-3 | TRBV11-2 | ASSLGAGRSADTQY
TRBJ2-1 | TRBV27 | ASSLIYSSYNEQF
TRBJ2-1 | TRBV19 | ASSISPGINEQF
TRBJ2-3 | TRBV4-1 | ASSQESGQGTSTDTQY
TRBJ1-2 | TRBV28 | ASIPGGHEDYGYT
TRBJ2-1 | TRBV18 | ASSPGREGLNEQF
TRBJ2-5 | TRBV18 | ASSPGPKLETQY